The present entry profiles one T cell receptor beta chain with its context. The antigen is not known. The data were taken from a study of cytomegalovirus exposure and HLA in healthy donors. Study outcomes and limitations: CMV serostatus was the sole immune exposure information available. Sequencing artifact likely explains a cluster of highly shared sequence variants. V- and J-gene trimming of TCR beta was linked (in a later analysis) to a missense DCLRE1C variant. Within an earlier analysis, most TCR beta V segments proved productive either about 90% or about 30% of the time.

The PCR made use of 60 Vbeta and 13 Jbeta primers. Produced via immunoSEQ multiplex PCR; TCRdb's table is partial and in-frame only. The table records 65,000 to 100,000 clones, roughly 85% of them present only once. Trimming cost V 1 base and J 4 bases, with 13 bases left between them. CDR1 SGHTA and CDR2 FQGNSA come from the germline V gene. This CDR3 comprises 15 residues. V is TRBV7-2 and J is TRBJ1-1, with D perhaps TRBD1 (5 bases). This sequence was found in a female donor in good health and CMV-seronegative. Input material: PBMCs. The CDR3 reads CASSLDQGWSTEAFF. The DNA of the CDR3 is TGTGCCAGCAGCTTAGATCAGGGTTGGAGCACTGAAGCTTTCTTT.